This TCR beta chain was obtained from a study of blood T cell repertoires in COVID-19. This clone occurred a few times. The repertoire was sequenced with immunoSEQ multiplex PCR; TCRdb's copy has only in-frame clones and lacks some. The sample holds approximately 74,000 clones, approximately 83% seen once. V lost 6 bases, J lost 2 bases, and 7 bases lay in between. The length of the CDR3 is 12 residues. This chain uses TRBV12-3 or TRBV12-4 with TRBJ1-1; possible D gene TRBD1, 5 bases. The clonotype originates from a man of 80 years or more with active or convalescent COVID-19. Sequenced material: peripheral blood. For the CDR3, the DNA is TGTGCCAGCAGGCAGGGAAACACTGAAGCTTTCTTT. This gives the protein CASRQGNTEAFF.